Listed here are 32 T cell receptor beta chains from one sample, sequenced in a study of CD4 T cells in relation to SARS-CoV-2 and coronaviruses. Before the COVID-19 pandemic, during about 2010-2018, CD4+ T cells were taken from unexposed donors. Isolation of CD4+ T cells took place after less than 11 days in culture. Sequencing was performed with immunoSEQ multiplex PCR; in TCRdb, only in-frame clones are kept and a portion is missing. There are roughly 11,000 clones in the sample; more than 65% occur only once, and roughly 28% lies in the top ten. For these receptors, no antigen is known. Sequenced: CD4+ T cells from PBMCs, cultured in vitro. The receptors come from a human donor in good health.

The chain carries TRBV5-1 and TRBJ1-6; perhaps TRBD1 as D (5 bases). V lost 4 bases to trimming and J lost 8 bases, with 16 bases between them. The CDR3 runs 15 residues. Germline V gene data show CDR1 as SGHRS and CDR2 as YFSETQ. CDR3 region: CASSDRQQGDSPLHF. The DNA of the CDR3 is TGCGCCAGCAGCGATCGGCAGCAAGGGGATTCACCCCTCCACTTT.

This clone was detected only once. The V call is TRBV9, the J call TRBJ2-7, with D perhaps matching TRBD1 (5 bases). V lost 0 bases and J lost 2, with 12 bases in between. The CDR3 spans 15 residues. Germline-derived CDR1 and CDR2 are SGDLS and YYNGEE. In nucleotides, the CDR3 is TGTGCCAGCAGCGTAGAACCAGGCAGGGCCTACGAGCAGTACTTC. As protein: CASSVEPGRAYEQYF.

This clone is a singleton in its sample. The chain couples TRBV7-2 to TRBJ2-3; D tentatively reads TRBD1 or TRBD2 (5 bases each). The germline V gene has CDR1 SGHTA and CDR2 FQGNSA. Between the trimmed V and J ends, which lost 5 bases and 5 bases, there was a span of 20 bases. The CDR3 covers 16 residues. CDR3 nucleotides: TGTGCCAGCAGCGCCCGACTCGCCGCTGGGGGAGATACGCAGTATTTT. Protein product: CASSARLAAGGDTQYF. The whole variable domain, remainder taken from reference TRBV7-2 and TRBJ2-3, is GAGVSQSPSNKVTEKGKDVELRCDPISGHTALYWYRQSLGQGLEFLIYFQGNSAPDKSGLPSDRFSAERTGGSVSTLTIQRTQQEDSAVYLCASSARLAAGGDTQYFGPGTRLTVL.

The chain uses TRBV11-2 and TRBJ1-1; 8 bases line up with TRBD1. The V gene end was trimmed by 4 bases and the J gene end by 1 base; junction bases not matched to a gene: 8. Germline-derived CDR1 and CDR2 are SGHAT and FQNNGV. The length of the CDR3 is 16 residues. The CDR3 loop is CASSSRGDRSNTEAFF. The CDR3 coding sequence is TGTGCCAGCAGCTCGAGGGGGGACAGGTCGAACACTGAAGCTTTCTTT.

V gene TRBV12-3 or TRBV12-4 combines with J gene TRBJ2-3; no clear D gene. The germline V and J ends were trimmed by 3 bases and 0 bases, with 1 base remaining between them. The CDR3 covers 12 residues. DNA for the CDR3: TGTGCCAGCAGTTTTAGCACAGATACGCAGTATTTT. Residues: CASSFSTDTQYF.

The J gene is TRBJ1-2, the V gene TRBV5-1; perhaps TRBD1 as D (5 bases). The CDR3 consists of 14 residues. Germline values: CDR1 SGHRS, CDR2 YFSETQ. Trimming took off 1 base at V and 8 bases at J, with 15 bases between the two ends. The CDR3 region has the DNA TGCGCCAGCAGCTTGAGCGGGGCAGGCGTGGGCTACACCTTC. Amino acid sequence: CASSLSGAGVGYTF.

This rearrangement joins TRBV10-3 to TRBJ2-5, with D hard to call. V lost 0 bases and J 4 bases, leaving 9 bases between the germline ends. Germline assignment: CDR1 ENHRY and CDR2 SYGVKD. There are 14 residues in the CDR3. CDR3: CAISESGMRETQYF. The CDR3 DNA follows: TGTGCCATCAGTGAGTCAGGCATGAGAGAGACCCAGTACTTC.

This chain connects TRBV6-2 or TRBV6-3 to TRBJ2-4; the match to TRBD1 covers 9 bases. CDR3 length: 15 residues. With 3 bases clipped from V and 7 bases from J, the junction kept 7 bases outside the gene matches. Germline V gene sequence: CDR1 MNHEY, CDR2 SVGEGT. In DNA form, the CDR3 reads TGTGCCAGCAGTTATCGGGACAGGGTCAATAACATTCAGTACTTC. Translated: CASSYRDRVNNIQYF.

The V call is TRBV4-2, the J call TRBJ1-3; D might be TRBD1 (5 bases). Trimming pared 4 bases from V and 4 bases from J, leaving 20 bases between. This CDR3 spans 17 amino acids. Per the germline V gene, CDR1 is LGHNA and CDR2 is YNFKEQ. The DNA for the CDR3 is TGTGCCAGCAGCCTGGCGGGGGAGGGATGGGAAGGAAACACCATATATTTT. Its translation: CASSLAGEGWEGNTIYF.

In this sample, this clone turned up a few times. This chain joins TRBV6-2 or TRBV6-3 and TRBJ2-1; maybe TRBD2 (6 bases). Germline V gives CDR1 MNHEY, CDR2 SVGEGT. The ends were cut back, 5 bases at V and 9 bases at J, with 11 bases in the middle. The CDR3 loop spans 12 amino acids. The CDR3 sequence: CASSASGLEQFF. DNA of the CDR3: TGTGCCAGCAGTGCAAGCGGGCTTGAGCAGTTCTTC.

The chain carries TRBV6-1 and TRBJ2-5, with D unclear. The V end was cut by 1 base, the J end by 5 bases, with 11 bases between. Germline CDR1 MNHNS, CDR2 SASEGT. The CDR3 consists of 14 residues. This CDR3 reads CASSEVGVGETQYF. Here the CDR3 DNA reads TGTGCCAGCAGTGAAGTTGGGGTAGGCGAGACCCAGTACTTC.

V and J are TRBV19 and TRBJ1-1, with TRBD1 as a possible D gene (5 bases). The length of the CDR3 is 15 residues. V lost 5 bases to trimming and J lost 2 bases, with 15 bases between them. Looked up from germline, CDR1 is LNHDA and CDR2 is SQIVND (reference sequence). The CDR3 is CASSLDSGVNTEAFF. The CDR3 bases are TGTGCCAGTAGTCTCGACAGCGGCGTCAACACTGAAGCTTTCTTT.

This clone was picked up a small number of times. This chain uses TRBV5-1 with TRBJ1-1; a weak D match, TRBD1 (6 bases). Germline CDR1 SGHRS, CDR2 YFSETQ. There are 16 residues in the CDR3. V lost 4 bases and J lost 1, with 17 bases in between. The CDR3 reads CASSLFGGAENTEAFF. The DNA of the CDR3 is TGCGCCAGCAGCCTATTTGGGGGGGCCGAGAACACTGAAGCTTTCTTT.

This chain connects TRBV2 to TRBJ2-2; perhaps TRBD1 as D (6 bases). This CDR3 spans 15 amino acids. CDR1 and CDR2 from the germline V gene are SNHLY and FYNNEI. V was clipped by 11 bases and J by 1 base, with 17 bases between them. For the CDR3, the DNA is TGTGCCCTCTCACCCGGGACAATGAACACCGGGGAGCTGTTTTTT. This sequence encodes CALSPGTMNTGELFF.

In this sample, this clone turned up once. This chain connects TRBV5-1 to TRBJ1-6; D is ambiguous. V was cut by 3 bases and J by 6 bases, with 10 bases left in between. CDR1 and CDR2 (germline): SGHRS, YFSETQ. The CDR3 sequence is 14 residues long. The CDR3 DNA sequence: TGCGCCAGCAGCTATACAGAAGTTAATTCACCCCTCCACTTT. Translating it yields CASSYTEVNSPLHF.

The V gene is TRBV11-2, the J gene TRBJ2-7, with 10 positions matching TRBD2. CDR3 size: 14 residues. CDR1 and CDR2 from the germline V gene are SGHAT and FQNNGV. The V segment lost 6 bases and the J segment 2 bases; nucleotides outside the gene matches: 4. CDR3 DNA: TGTGCCAGCAGGTCCCTAGCGGGAGCCTACGAGCAGTACTTC. This encodes CASRSLAGAYEQYF.

This clone was seen a handful of times. The chain recombines TRBV18 with TRBJ2-2, with 9 bases fitting TRBD2. This CDR3 contains 16 residues. V trimming: 1 base; J trimming: 4 bases; junction bases outside the gene matches: 4. Germline V CDR1 and CDR2: KGHSH, LQKENI. CDR3 residues: CASSPRLADSTGELFF. The CDR3 DNA follows: TGTGCCAGCTCACCACGACTAGCGGACAGCACCGGGGAGCTGTTTTTT.

CDR3 DNA: TGTGCCAGCAGCTTCGGAGGCAGGGAGATTTCCTCCTACGAGCAGTACTTC. Amino acid sequence: CASSFGGREISSYEQYF. The genes are TRBV5-4 and TRBJ2-7, with D tentatively TRBD1 or TRBD2 (5 bases each). CDR3 size: 17 residues. V was cut by 2 bases and J by 0 bases, with 18 bases left in between. The germline V gene encodes CDR1 SGHNT and CDR2 YYREEE (reference sequence).

A note on this clone: One junction end does not reproduce the germline sequence, and a read error may be involved. The V and J genes are TRBV7-7 and TRBJ2-3, with a weak D call TRBD2 (5 bases). Per the germline V gene, CDR1 is SSHAT and CDR2 is FNYEAQ (reference sequence). The CDR3 runs 14 residues. Written as DNA, the CDR3 is TGTGCTAGCAGCCCACTAGGCGGCACAGATACGCAGTATTTT. This codes for CASSPLGGTDTQYF.

This chain connects TRBV5-1 to TRBJ2-6; no reliable D call. Germline V gives CDR1 SGHRS, CDR2 YFSETQ. Trimming stripped 5 bases from V and 1 base from J, with 7 bases between. CDR3 length equals 14 residues. Here the CDR3 reads CASRAQSGANVLTF. The CDR3 DNA is TGCGCCAGCAGGGCCCAGTCTGGGGCCAACGTCCTGACTTTC.

This clone was seen only once. This chain joins TRBV6-5 and TRBJ2-1; D possibly corresponds to TRBD2 (6 bases). Trimming shortened V by 2 bases and J by 9 bases, and 11 bases separated the two germline ends. Germline CDR1 is MNHEY and CDR2 is SVGAGI. The CDR3 has 13 amino acids. The CDR3 DNA follows: TGTGCCAGCAGTTACGTCGGGGGAGGTGAGCAGTTCTTC. It translates to CASSYVGGGEQFF.

This rearrangement joins TRBV2 to TRBJ2-1; 12 bases are shared with TRBD2. The J segment lost 7 bases and the V segment lost 4 bases, leaving 2 bases of the junction unmatched. Looked up from germline, CDR1 is SNHLY and CDR2 is FYNNEI. The CDR3 runs to 14 residues. CDR3 region: CASSGLAGGNEQFF. The CDR3 DNA follows: TGTGCCAGCAGTGGTCTAGCGGGGGGGAATGAGCAGTTCTTC.

This clone was seen only a few times. The chain carries TRBV7-3 and TRBJ2-7; D ambiguous. Germline-derived CDR1 and CDR2 are SGHTA and FQGTGA. This CDR3 is built from 14 residues. Trimming took off 5 bases at V and 1 base at J, with 12 bases between the two ends. The CDR3 sequence: CASSPLATSYEQYF. The CDR3 nucleotides are TGTGCCAGCAGCCCCCTCGCTACATCCTACGAGCAGTACTTC.

The count of this clone is one. DNA of the CDR3: TGTGCCAGCAGCTATGACCCCGAAGAGACCCAGTACTTC. Translating gives CASSYDPEETQYF. The chain combines TRBV7-9 with TRBJ2-5; no clear D gene. V was shortened by 4 bases and J by 3 bases, with 9 bases between the two germline ends. The CDR3 is 13 residues long. CDR1 is SEHNR, CDR2 FQNEAQ, per germline (reference sequence).

The chain joins TRBV19 to TRBJ2-6; TRBD1 is a possible D gene (6 bases). Trimming cost V 5 bases and J 0 bases, with 11 bases left between them. CDR3 size: 16 residues. Germline CDR1 and CDR2: LNHDA and SQIVND (reference sequence). CDR3 DNA sequence: TGTGCCAGTAGTCTTTTACAGGGCTCTGGGGCCAACGTCCTGACTTTC. Translating it yields CASSLLQGSGANVLTF.

This sequence joins TRBV7-2 and TRBJ2-7; 12 nucleotides match TRBD2. CDR1 and CDR2 from the germline V gene are SGHTA and FQGNSA. The CDR3 is 17 residues long. Trimming took 6 bases from V and 0 from J; bases not matched to a gene: 9. In DNA, the CDR3 is TGTGCCAGCAGTGAGGGGCTAGCGGGAGGGAGCTCCTACGAGCAGTACTTC. This sequence encodes CASSEGLAGGSSYEQYF.

The count of this clone is one. The rearrangement uses TRBV19 and TRBJ2-6, with D maybe TRBD2 (6 bases). Germline CDR1 LNHDA, CDR2 SQIVND (reference sequence). The CDR3 length is 19 residues. Trimming removed 6 bases from V and 1 base from J, with 22 bases in between. The CDR3 DNA is TGTGCCAGTAGGGATCCCCCTAGCGTGATACCTTCTGGGGCCAACGTCCTGACTTTC. Encoded protein: CASRDPPSVIPSGANVLTF. The full variable domain, in which reference TRBV19 and TRBJ2-6 provide the parts outside the CDR3, is DGGITQSPKYLFRKEGQNVTLSCEQNLNHDAMYWYRQDPGQGLRLIYYSQIVNDFQKGDIAEGYSVSREKKESFPLTVTSAQKNPTAFYLCASRDPPSVIPSGANVLTFGAGSRLTVL.

The V and J genes are TRBV6-2 or TRBV6-3 and TRBJ1-6; 8 bases match TRBD1. The V gene end was trimmed by 5 bases and the J gene end by 5 bases; junction bases not matched to a gene: 2. Germline assignment: CDR1 MNHEY and CDR2 SVGEGT. The length of the CDR3 is 14 residues. CDR3 nucleotides: TGTGCCAGCAGTAGGGGACAGGATAATTCACCCCTCCACTTT. This encodes CASSRGQDNSPLHF.

This chain links TRBV6-5 with TRBJ2-7, with TRBD2 matching over 9 bases. CDR1 is MNHEY and CDR2 is SVGAGI in the germline V gene. Trimming removed 8 bases from V and 6 bases from J; junction bases left unmatched: 8. CDR3 length equals 13 residues. The chain's CDR3 is CASRMAGGSEQYF. In nucleotides, the CDR3 is TGTGCCAGCCGCATGGCGGGAGGGTCCGAGCAGTACTTC.

This chain's CDR3 is CAISETSGTPGNQPQHF. The CDR3 DNA reads TGTGCCATCAGTGAAACCTCCGGGACGCCGGGTAATCAGCCCCAGCATTTT. V usage is TRBV10-3 and J usage is TRBJ1-5, with a possible D match to TRBD1 (5 bases). Germline assignment: CDR1 ENHRY and CDR2 SYGVKD. V was trimmed by 3 bases and J by 4 bases, leaving 19 bases between them. The CDR3 length is 17 residues.

V and J are TRBV12-3 or TRBV12-4 and TRBJ2-3; D call uncertain. Trimming took 5 bases from V and 6 from J, leaving 9 bases between them. The CDR3 contains 12 residues. This CDR3 is CASSPSSDTQYF. DNA of the CDR3: TGTGCCAGCAGTCCATCCTCCGATACGCAGTATTTT.

The chain is built from TRBV30 and TRBJ2-1; 14 bases map to TRBD2. The CDR3 loop spans 16 amino acids. From germline, CDR1 is GTSNPN and CDR2 SVGIG (reference sequence). J gave up 2 bases and V 2 bases, and 2 bases lay outside the gene matches. As DNA, the CDR3 is TGTGCCTGGAGTAGGGGACTAGCGGGAGCCTACAATGAGCAGTTCTTC. Protein sequence: CAWSRGLAGAYNEQFF.